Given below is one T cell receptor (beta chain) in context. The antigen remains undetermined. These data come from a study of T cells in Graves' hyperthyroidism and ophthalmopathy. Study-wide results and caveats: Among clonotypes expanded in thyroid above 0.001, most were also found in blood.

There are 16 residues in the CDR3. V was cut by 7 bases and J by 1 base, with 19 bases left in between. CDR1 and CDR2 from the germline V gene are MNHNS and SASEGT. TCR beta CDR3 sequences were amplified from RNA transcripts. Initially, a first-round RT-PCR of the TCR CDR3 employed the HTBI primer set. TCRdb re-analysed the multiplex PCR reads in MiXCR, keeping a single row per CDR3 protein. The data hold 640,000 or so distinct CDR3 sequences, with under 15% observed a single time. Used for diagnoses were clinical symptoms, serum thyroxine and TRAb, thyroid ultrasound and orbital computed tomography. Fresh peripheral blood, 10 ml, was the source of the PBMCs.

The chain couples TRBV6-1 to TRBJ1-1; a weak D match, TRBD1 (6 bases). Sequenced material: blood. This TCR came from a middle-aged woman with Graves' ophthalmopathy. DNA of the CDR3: TGTGCCAGCATTCTTACCGAAGGGACACCGAACACTGAAGCTTTCTTT. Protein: CASILTEGTPNTEAFF.